Sequencing of this T cell receptor (beta chain) was carried out in a study of OX40 agonist ivuxolimab in advanced cancers. Study-level findings and limits: Partial responders at 0.1-3.0 mg/kg had among the lowest clonal expansion.

Sequenced by immunoSEQ multiplex PCR; TCRdb stores in-frame clones only, minus some. The sample consists of 42,000 or so clones, roughly four fifths of them appearing once. Concerning this clone itself: Its antigen is undetermined.

CDR1 SGDLS and CDR2 YYNGEE come from the germline V gene. This CDR3 is 15 amino acids long. V was clipped by 0 bases and J by 0 bases, with 8 bases between them. Sequenced material: CD4+ or CD8+ T cells sorted from blood, taken in a trial of the OX40 agonist ivuxolimab. The gene calls are TRBV9 and TRBJ2-3; TRBD2 might be the D (5 bases). The TCR was taken from an adult with an advanced solid tumor such as melanoma, head and neck, liver or kidney cancer. CDR3: CASSVGRVSTDTQYF. For the CDR3, the DNA is TGTGCCAGCAGCGTAGGGCGGGTGAGCACAGATACGCAGTATTTT.